This T cell receptor beta chain was recorded in a study of shared clonotypes between healthy human individuals. The repertoire was sequenced with immunoSEQ multiplex PCR; TCRdb's copy has only in-frame clones and lacks some. The data hold around 700,000 clones, with 73% observed a single time. Recent vaccinations or acute infections were absent in the healthy HIV-negative adult donors. The CDR3 loop spans 15 amino acids. Looked up from germline, CDR1 is SNHLY and CDR2 is FYNNEI. The V gene end was trimmed by 7 bases and the J gene end by 2 bases; junction bases not matched to a gene: 9. This clone appeared a few times.

The sequenced material came from memory CD4+ T cells sorted from blood. Noted subset: CD45RA-negative fraction. The chain joins TRBV2 to TRBJ2-7, with 9 bases lining up with TRBD2. The clonotype comes from a woman aged 25 to 45 in good health. Here the CDR3 reads CASIPNTSGPYEQYF. CDR3 coding DNA: TGTGCCAGCATCCCTAATACTAGCGGGCCCTACGAGCAGTACTTC. The variable domain in full, completed from reference TRBV2 and TRBJ2-7, reads EPEVTQTPSHQVTQMGQEVILRCVPISNHLYFYWYRQILGQKVEFLVSFYNNEISEKSEIFDDQFSVERPDGSNFTLKIRSTKLEDSAMYFCASIPNTSGPYEQYFGPGTRLTVT.